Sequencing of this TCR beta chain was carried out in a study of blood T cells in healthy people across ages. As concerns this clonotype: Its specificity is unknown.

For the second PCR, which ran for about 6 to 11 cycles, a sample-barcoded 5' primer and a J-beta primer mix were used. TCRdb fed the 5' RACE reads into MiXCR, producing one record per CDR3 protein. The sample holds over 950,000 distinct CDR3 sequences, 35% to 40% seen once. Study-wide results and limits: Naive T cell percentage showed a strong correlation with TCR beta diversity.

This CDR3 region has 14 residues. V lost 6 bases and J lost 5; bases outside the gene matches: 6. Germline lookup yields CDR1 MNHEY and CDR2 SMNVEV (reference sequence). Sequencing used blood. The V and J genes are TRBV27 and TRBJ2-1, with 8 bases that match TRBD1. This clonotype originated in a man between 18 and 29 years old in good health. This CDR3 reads CASSEGTGHNEQFF. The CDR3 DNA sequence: TGTGCCAGCAGCGAAGGGACAGGACACAATGAGCAGTTCTTC.